What follows describes a single TCR beta chain. This record comes from a study of T cell changes during pregnancy in multiple sclerosis. Assay: immunoSEQ multiplex PCR; the TCRdb copy retains only in-frame clones and omits some. This table holds about 40,000 clones, about 91% found once. CDR3 length equals 15 residues. V lost 2 bases and J lost 2, with 9 bases in between. Germline lookup yields CDR1 MNHEY and CDR2 SMNVEV (reference sequence). This TCR was sampled from a female donor with multiple sclerosis, enrolled in a pregnancy study. The sample consisted of CD8+ T cells from peripheral blood mononuclear cells, taken before pregnancy. The V gene is TRBV27, the J gene TRBJ2-2, with D maybe TRBD1 (6 bases). The CDR3 DNA reads as TGTGCCAGCAGTTTAAGACAGGCAAACACCGGGGAGCTGTTTTTT. Amino acids: CASSLRQANTGELFF.